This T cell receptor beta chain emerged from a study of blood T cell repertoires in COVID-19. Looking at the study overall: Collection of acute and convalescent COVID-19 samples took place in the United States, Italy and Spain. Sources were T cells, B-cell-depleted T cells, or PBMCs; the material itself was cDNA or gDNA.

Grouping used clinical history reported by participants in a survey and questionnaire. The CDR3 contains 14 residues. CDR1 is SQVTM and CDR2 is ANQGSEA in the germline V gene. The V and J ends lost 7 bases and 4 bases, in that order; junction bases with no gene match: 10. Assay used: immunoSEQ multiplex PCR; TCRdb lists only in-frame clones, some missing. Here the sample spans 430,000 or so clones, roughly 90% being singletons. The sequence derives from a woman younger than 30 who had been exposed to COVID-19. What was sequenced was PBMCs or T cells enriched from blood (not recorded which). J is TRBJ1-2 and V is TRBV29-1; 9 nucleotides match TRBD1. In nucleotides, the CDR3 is TGCAGCGCCACGCAAGGGACAGGGACCTATGGCTACACCTTC. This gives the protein CSATQGTGTYGYTF.